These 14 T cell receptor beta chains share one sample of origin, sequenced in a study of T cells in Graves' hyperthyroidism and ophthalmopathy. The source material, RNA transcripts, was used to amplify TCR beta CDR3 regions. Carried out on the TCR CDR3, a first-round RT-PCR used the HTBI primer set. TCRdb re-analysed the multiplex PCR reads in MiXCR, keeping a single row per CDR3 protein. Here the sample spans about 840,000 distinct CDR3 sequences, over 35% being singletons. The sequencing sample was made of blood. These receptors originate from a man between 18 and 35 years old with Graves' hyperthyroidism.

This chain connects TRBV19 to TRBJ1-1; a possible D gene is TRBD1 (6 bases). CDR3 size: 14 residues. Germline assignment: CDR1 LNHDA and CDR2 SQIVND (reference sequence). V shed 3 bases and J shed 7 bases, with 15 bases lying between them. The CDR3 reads CASSIPGRGFEAFF. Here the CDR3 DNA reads TGTGCCAGTAGTATTCCGGGCAGGGGATTTGAAGCTTTCTTT.

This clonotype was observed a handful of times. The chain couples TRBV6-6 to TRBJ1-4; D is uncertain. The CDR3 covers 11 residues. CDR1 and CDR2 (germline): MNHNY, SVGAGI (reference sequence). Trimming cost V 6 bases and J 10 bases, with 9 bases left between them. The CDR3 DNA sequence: TGTGCCAGCAGGTCAAACGGAAAACTGTTTTTT. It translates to CASRSNGKLFF.

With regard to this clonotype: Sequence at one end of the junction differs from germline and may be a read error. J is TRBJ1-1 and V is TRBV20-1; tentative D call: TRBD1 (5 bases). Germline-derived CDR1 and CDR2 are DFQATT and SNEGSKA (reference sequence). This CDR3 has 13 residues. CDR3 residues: CNAKGFRHTEAFF. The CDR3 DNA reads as TGCAATGCTAAGGGGTTCCGGCACACTGAAGCTTTCTTT.

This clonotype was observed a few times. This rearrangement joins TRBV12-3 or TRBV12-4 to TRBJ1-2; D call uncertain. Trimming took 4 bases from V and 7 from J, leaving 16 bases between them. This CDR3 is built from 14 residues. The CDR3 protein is CASSSLQIYGGYTF. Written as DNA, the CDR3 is TGTGCCAGCAGTTCCTTACAGATTTACGGTGGCTACACCTTC.

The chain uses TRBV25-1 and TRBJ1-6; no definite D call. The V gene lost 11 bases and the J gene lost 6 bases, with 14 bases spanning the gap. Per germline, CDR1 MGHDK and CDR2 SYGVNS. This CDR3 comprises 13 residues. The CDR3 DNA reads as TGTGCCTGGATGGACGGGATTAATTCACCCCTCCACTTT. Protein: CAWMDGINSPLHF.

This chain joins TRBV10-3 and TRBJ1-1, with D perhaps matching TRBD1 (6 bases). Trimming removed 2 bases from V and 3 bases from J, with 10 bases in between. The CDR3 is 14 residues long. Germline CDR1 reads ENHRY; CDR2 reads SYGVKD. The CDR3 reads CAISETGADTEAFF. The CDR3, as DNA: TGTGCCATCAGTGAGACGGGGGCGGACACTGAAGCTTTCTTT.

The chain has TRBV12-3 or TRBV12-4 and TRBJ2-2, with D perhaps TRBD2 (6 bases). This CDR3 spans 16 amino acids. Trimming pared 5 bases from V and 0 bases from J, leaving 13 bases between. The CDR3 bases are TGTGCCAGCAGTACCTCGGGGGACGCGAACACCGGGGAGCTGTTTTTT. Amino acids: CASSTSGDANTGELFF.

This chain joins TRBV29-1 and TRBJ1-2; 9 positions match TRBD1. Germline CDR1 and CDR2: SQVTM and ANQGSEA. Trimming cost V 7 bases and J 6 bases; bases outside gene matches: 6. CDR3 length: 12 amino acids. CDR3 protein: CSGGTGRNGYTF. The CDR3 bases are TGCAGCGGGGGGACAGGGAGGAATGGCTACACCTTC.

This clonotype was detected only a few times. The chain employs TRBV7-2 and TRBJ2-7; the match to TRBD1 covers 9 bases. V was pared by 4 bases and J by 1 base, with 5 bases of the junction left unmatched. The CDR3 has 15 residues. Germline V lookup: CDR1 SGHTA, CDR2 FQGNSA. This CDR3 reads CASSSDRGSSYEQYF. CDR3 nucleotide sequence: TGTGCCAGCAGCTCAGACAGGGGGTCTTCCTACGAGCAGTACTTC.

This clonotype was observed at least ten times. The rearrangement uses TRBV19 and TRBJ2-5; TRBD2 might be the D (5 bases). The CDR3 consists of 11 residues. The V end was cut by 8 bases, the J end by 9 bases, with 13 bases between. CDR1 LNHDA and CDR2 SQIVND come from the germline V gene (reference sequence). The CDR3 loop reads CASLAGGAQYF. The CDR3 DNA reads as TGTGCCAGTTTGGCGGGTGGAGCCCAGTACTTC.

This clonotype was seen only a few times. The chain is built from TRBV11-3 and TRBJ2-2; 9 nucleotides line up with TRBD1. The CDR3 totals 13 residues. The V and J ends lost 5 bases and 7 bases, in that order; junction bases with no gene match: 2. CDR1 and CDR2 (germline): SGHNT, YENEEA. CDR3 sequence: CASSRTGVGELFF. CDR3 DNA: TGTGCCAGCAGCCGGACAGGGGTCGGGGAGCTGTTTTTT.

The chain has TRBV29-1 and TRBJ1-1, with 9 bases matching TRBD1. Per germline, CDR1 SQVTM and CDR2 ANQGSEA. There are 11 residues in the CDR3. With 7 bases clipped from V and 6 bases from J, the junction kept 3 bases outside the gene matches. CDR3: CSAWTGAEAFF. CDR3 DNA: TGCAGCGCCTGGACAGGGGCTGAAGCTTTCTTT.

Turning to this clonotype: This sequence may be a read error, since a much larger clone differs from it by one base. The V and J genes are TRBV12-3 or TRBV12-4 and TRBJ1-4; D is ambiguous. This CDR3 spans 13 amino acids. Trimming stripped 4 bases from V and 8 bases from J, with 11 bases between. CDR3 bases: TGTGCCAGCAGTTACCGGGAGGTCGAAAAACTGTTTTTT. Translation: CASSYREVEKLFF.

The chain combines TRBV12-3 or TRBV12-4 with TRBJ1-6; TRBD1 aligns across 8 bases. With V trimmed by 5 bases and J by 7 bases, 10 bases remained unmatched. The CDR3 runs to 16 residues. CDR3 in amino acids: CASSPQGQDYNSPLHF. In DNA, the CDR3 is TGTGCCAGCAGTCCCCAGGGACAGGATTACAATTCACCCCTCCACTTT.